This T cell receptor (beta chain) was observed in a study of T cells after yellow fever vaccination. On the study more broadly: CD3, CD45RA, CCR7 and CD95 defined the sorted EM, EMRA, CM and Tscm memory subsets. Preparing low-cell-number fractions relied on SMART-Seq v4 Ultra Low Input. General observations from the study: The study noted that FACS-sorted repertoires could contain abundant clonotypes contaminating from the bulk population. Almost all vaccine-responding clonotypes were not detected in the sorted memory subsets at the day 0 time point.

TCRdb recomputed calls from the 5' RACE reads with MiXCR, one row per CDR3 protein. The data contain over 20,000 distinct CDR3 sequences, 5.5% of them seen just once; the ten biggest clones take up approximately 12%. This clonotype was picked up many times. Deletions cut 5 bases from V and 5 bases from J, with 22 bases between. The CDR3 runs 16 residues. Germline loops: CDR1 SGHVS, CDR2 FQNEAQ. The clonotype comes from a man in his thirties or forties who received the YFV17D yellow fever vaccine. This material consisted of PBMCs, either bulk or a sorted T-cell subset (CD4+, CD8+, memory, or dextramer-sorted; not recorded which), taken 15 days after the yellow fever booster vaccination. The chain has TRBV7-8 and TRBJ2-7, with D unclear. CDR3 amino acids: CASSEGRLQVSDEQYF. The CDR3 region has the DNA TGTGCCAGCAGCGAAGGACGGCTCCAGGTTTCCGACGAGCAGTACTTC.